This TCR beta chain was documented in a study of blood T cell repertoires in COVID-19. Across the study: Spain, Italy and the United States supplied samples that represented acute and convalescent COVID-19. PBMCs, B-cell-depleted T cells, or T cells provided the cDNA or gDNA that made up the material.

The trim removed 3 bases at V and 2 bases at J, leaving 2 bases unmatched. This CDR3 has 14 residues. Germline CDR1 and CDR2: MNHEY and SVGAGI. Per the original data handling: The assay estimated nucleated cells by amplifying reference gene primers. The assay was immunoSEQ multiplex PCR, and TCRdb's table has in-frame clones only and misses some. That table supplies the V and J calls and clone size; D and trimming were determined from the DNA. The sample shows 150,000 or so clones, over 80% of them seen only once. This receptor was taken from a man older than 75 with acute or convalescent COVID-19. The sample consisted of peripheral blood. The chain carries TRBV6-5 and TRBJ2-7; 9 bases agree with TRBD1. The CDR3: CASSYGQGTYEQYF. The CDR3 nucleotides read TGTGCCAGCAGTTATGGACAGGGGACCTACGAGCAGTACTTC.